This T cell receptor beta chain was retrieved from a study of T cell clones after liver transplantation. Study background: Immunosuppression withdrawal was tried within 2 years after liver transplantation in this trial.

Profiled with immunoSEQ multiplex PCR; TCRdb holds only in-frame clones, not every one. The sample yields tens of thousands of clones, around 83% seen once. This clone was seen just once. Germline CDR1 is SGHVS and CDR2 is FQNEAQ. The CDR3 totals 15 residues. J gave up 3 bases and V 2 bases, and 3 bases lay outside the gene matches. The sequenced sample was CD4+ T cells from blood, obtained 24 months after liver transplant. This TCR derives from a human patient who received a liver transplant. Some of these T cells may belong to the graft donor. The V and J genes are TRBV7-8 and TRBJ2-7; 11 bases align to TRBD1. CDR3 loop: CASSLRDRGFYEQYF. CDR3 nucleotide sequence: TGTGCCAGCAGCTTACGGGACAGGGGGTTCTACGAGCAGTACTTC.